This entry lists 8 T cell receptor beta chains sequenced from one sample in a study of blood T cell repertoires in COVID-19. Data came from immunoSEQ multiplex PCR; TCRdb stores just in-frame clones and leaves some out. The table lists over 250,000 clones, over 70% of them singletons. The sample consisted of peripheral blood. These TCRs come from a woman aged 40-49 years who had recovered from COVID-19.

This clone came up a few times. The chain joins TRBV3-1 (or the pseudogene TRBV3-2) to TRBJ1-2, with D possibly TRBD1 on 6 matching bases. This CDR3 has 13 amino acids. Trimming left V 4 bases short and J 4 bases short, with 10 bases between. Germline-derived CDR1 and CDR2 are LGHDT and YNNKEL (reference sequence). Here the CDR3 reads CASSPTGFYGYTF. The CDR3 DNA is TGTGCCAGCAGCCCTACAGGGTTCTATGGCTACACCTTC.

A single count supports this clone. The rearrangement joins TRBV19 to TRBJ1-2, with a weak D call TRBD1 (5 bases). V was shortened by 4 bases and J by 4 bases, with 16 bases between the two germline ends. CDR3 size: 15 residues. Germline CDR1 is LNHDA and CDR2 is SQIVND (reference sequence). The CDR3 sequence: CASSRDSLGTYGYTF. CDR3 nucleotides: TGTGCCAGTAGTAGGGACTCTCTTGGGACCTATGGCTACACCTTC.

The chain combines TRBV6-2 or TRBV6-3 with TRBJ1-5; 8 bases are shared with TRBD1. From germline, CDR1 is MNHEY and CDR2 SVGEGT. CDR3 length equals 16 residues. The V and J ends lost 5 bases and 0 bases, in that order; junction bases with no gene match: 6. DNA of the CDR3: TGTGCCAGCAGTCAGGGGGCCGCTTATAGCAATCAGCCCCAGCATTTT. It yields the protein CASSQGAAYSNQPQHF.

Written as DNA, the CDR3 is TGTGCCAGCAGTTTCTCCAACAGGGGAGTGGATTCACCCCTCCACTTT. This gives the protein CASSFSNRGVDSPLHF. V usage is TRBV27 and J usage is TRBJ1-6; TRBD1 aligns across 7 bases. CDR3 size: 16 residues. The junction had 10 bases not matched to a gene; V was cut back by 3 bases and J by 8 bases. Germline V gives CDR1 MNHEY, CDR2 SMNVEV (reference sequence).

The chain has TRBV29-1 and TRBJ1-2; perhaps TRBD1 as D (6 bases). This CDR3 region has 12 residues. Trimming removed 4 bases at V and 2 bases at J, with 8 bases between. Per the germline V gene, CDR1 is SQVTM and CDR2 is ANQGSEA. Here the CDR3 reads CSVGDKNYGYTF. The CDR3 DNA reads TGCAGCGTTGGGGACAAGAACTATGGCTACACCTTC.

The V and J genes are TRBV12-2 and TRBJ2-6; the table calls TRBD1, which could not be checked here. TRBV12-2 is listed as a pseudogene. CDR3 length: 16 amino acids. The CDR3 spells CASRLAQGSGANVLTF. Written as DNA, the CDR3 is TGTGCAAGTCGCTTAGCGCAGGGCTCTGGGGCCAACGTCCTGACTTTC.

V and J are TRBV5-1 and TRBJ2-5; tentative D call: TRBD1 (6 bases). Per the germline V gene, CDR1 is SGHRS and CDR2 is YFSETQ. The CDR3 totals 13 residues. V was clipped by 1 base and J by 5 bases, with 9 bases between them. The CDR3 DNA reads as TGCGCCAGCAGCTTGACAGGGCTGGAGACCCAGTACTTC. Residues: CASSLTGLETQYF.

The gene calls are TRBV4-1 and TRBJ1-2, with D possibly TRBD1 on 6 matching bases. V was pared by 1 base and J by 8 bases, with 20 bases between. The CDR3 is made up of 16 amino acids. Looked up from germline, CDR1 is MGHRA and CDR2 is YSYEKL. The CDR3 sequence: CASSQAIQGEAGGYTF. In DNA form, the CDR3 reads TGCGCCAGCAGCCAAGCAATACAGGGCGAAGCAGGAGGCTACACCTTC.